One sample yielded the 27 T cell receptor beta chains listed below, sequenced in a study of CD8 T cells in ankylosing spondylitis. TCRdb reprocessed the 5' RACE reads with MiXCR, giving one entry per CDR3 protein. The sample gives more than 150,000 distinct CDR3 sequences, about 20% of which show up once; around 4.7% is in the top ten. The sequencing input was blood, either unsorted or a sorted T cell fraction (not recorded which). The receptors stem from a male donor aged 5 to 29 with ankylosing spondylitis or in good health (not recorded which).

V usage is TRBV27 and J usage is TRBJ1-1; D gene uncertain. Germline loops: CDR1 MNHEY, CDR2 SMNVEV (reference sequence). This CDR3 is 16 amino acids long. Trimming left V 4 bases short and J 1 base short, with 16 bases between. The CDR3: CASSSSSGRTNTEAFF. CDR3 nucleotide sequence: TGTGCCAGCAGTTCATCTTCGGGTCGGACGAACACTGAAGCTTTCTTT.

This clonotype came up many times. This rearrangement joins TRBV29-1 to TRBJ2-1; D is possibly TRBD2 (6 bases). The CDR3 is 15 amino acids. V was pared by 3 bases and J by 6 bases, with 18 bases between. Germline V gives CDR1 SQVTM, CDR2 ANQGSEA. The CDR3 is CSVEGGRRGLNEQFF. Written as DNA, the CDR3 is TGCAGCGTTGAGGGCGGAAGACGGGGACTCAATGAGCAGTTCTTC.

This chain joins TRBV20-1 and TRBJ2-1, with 11 nucleotides matching TRBD2. Germline trimming cut 3 bases from V and 15 bases from J; bases unmatched to any gene: 4. Per germline, CDR1 DFQATT and CDR2 SNEGSKA (reference sequence). The CDR3 runs to 11 residues. The DNA for the CDR3 is TGCAGTGCTAGTATAGCGGGAGGGTCGTTCTTC. This sequence encodes CSASIAGGSFF.

This clonotype was counted many times. CDR3 amino acids: CATSRDGSGRNEQYF. The CDR3 DNA follows: TGTGCCACCAGCAGAGATGGTAGCGGGAGGAACGAGCAGTACTTC. The rearrangement uses TRBV15 and TRBJ2-7; 10 nucleotides agree with TRBD2. From germline, CDR1 is LNHNV and CDR2 YYDKDF (reference sequence). The CDR3 loop spans 15 amino acids. V was clipped by 0 bases and J by 5 bases; unmatched bases: 4.

This clonotype was observed at least ten times. This chain links TRBV21-1 with TRBJ2-7. TRBV21-1 is described as a pseudogene. The CDR3 covers 14 residues. The CDR3 is CASSKEEDLDEQYV. CDR3 DNA sequence: TGTGCCAGCAGCAAAGAAGAGGATTTGGACGAGCAGTACGTC.

This clonotype appeared many times. The chain couples TRBV18 to TRBJ2-3; a possible D gene is TRBD2 (6 bases). Trimming pared 3 bases from V and 4 bases from J, leaving 8 bases between. Germline loops: CDR1 KGHSH, CDR2 LQKENI. The CDR3 has 13 amino acids. The DNA for the CDR3 is TGTGCCAGCTCACCGCTAGCGTCAGATACGCAGTATTTT. Amino acids: CASSPLASDTQYF.

This clonotype was seen many times. The chain carries TRBV4-1 and TRBJ2-1; no firm D call. CDR1 is MGHRA, CDR2 YSYEKL, per germline. V lost 1 base, J lost 8 bases, and 21 bases lay in between. This CDR3 is 17 amino acids long. This CDR3 reads CASSQATTPPGSHEQFF. The CDR3 DNA follows: TGCGCCAGCAGCCAAGCCACCACCCCCCCCGGTTCCCATGAGCAGTTCTTC.

This clonotype has a count of ten or more. The chain combines TRBV5-1 with TRBJ2-3; D tentatively fits TRBD1 or TRBD2 (6 bases each). CDR3 length: 15 residues. V lost 0 bases to trimming and J lost 6 bases, with 14 bases between them. Germline assignment: CDR1 SGHRS and CDR2 YFSETQ. Written as DNA, the CDR3 is TGCGCCAGCAGCTTGGTTCGGGGGCTATCGGATACGCAGTATTTT. Encoded protein: CASSLVRGLSDTQYF.

This clonotype was seen at least ten times. V and J are TRBV9 and TRBJ2-1, with 14 bases lining up with TRBD2. Unmatched junction bases numbered 9, after V lost 4 bases and J lost 3 bases. Germline V lookup: CDR1 SGDLS, CDR2 YYNGEE. This CDR3 is built from 18 residues. CDR3 amino acids: CASSPRGGLAGVYNEQFF. The CDR3 nucleotides are TGTGCCAGCAGCCCCCGGGGGGGACTAGCGGGAGTCTACAATGAGCAGTTCTTC.

This clonotype was seen at least ten times. The V call is TRBV29-1, the J call TRBJ2-1, with 10 bases aligning to TRBD2. Germline V CDR1 and CDR2: SQVTM, ANQGSEA. This CDR3 comprises 14 residues. V lost 0 bases to trimming and J lost 7 bases; unmatched junction nucleotides: 3. The CDR3: CSVEDEAGGNEQFF. CDR3 bases: TGCAGCGTTGAAGACGAAGCGGGAGGGAATGAGCAGTTCTTC.

CDR3 sequence: CASSLVLTGEAFF. CDR3 in DNA: TGTGCCAGCAGTTTAGTCCTGACAGGCGAAGCTTTCTTT. This chain uses TRBV12-3 or TRBV12-4 with TRBJ1-1; tentative D call: TRBD1 (6 bases). V lost 1 base to trimming and J lost 8 bases, with 11 bases between them. This CDR3 has 13 residues.

This clonotype was recorded at least ten times. This rearrangement joins TRBV7-9 to TRBJ2-6; the D gene is possibly TRBD1 (6 bases). There are 16 residues in the CDR3. Per germline, CDR1 SEHNR and CDR2 FQNEAQ (reference sequence). V gave up 5 bases and J gave up 2 bases, with 13 bases separating them. The CDR3 DNA sequence: TGTGCCAGCAGCAAACAGGGTCGAGCTGGGGCCAACGTCCTGACTTTC. Translated, it gives CASSKQGRAGANVLTF.

Many counts were recorded for this clonotype. V gene TRBV29-1 combines with J gene TRBJ2-7; no definite D call. V was trimmed by 6 bases and J by 0 bases, leaving 12 bases between them. This CDR3 spans 13 amino acids. CDR1 is SQVTM, CDR2 ANQGSEA, per germline. CDR3 sequence: CSVAGRTSYEQYF. CDR3 DNA: TGCAGCGTCGCCGGACGGACCTCCTACGAGCAGTACTTC.

This clonotype came up many times. The chain has TRBV5-1 and TRBJ2-7; TRBD2 matches 10 bases. V dropped 4 bases and J dropped 7; count of bases not matched to a gene: 11. The germline V gene encodes CDR1 SGHRS and CDR2 YFSETQ. The CDR3 runs to 15 residues. The CDR3 reads CASSPSLAGVGEQYF. The CDR3 DNA sequence: TGCGCCAGCAGCCCCTCCCTAGCGGGAGTGGGTGAGCAGTACTTC.

This clonotype was seen ten or more times. This chain links TRBV10-3 with TRBJ2-5; TRBD2 might be the D (5 bases). Germline CDR1 and CDR2: ENHRY and SYGVKD. The CDR3 length is 13 residues. With 7 bases removed from V and 2 bases from J, the gap between germline ends came to 11 bases. CDR3 loop: CAIKARGQETQYF. The CDR3 nucleotides are TGTGCCATCAAGGCCCGAGGGCAAGAGACCCAGTACTTC.

The chain recombines TRBV20-1 with TRBJ1-5; 8 bases fit TRBD1. The ends lost 6 bases at V and 4 bases at J; junction bases unmatched: 8. The germline CDR1 and CDR2 sequences are DFQATT and SNEGSKA (reference sequence). This CDR3 is 14 amino acids long. The CDR3 DNA reads as TGCAGTGCCTACACCGGGACAGGAAATCAGCCCCAGCATTTT. Translation gives CSAYTGTGNQPQHF.

This clonotype was seen repeatedly, ten times or more. The chain has TRBV6-2 or TRBV6-3 and TRBJ2-1; D is perhaps TRBD2 (5 bases). The V end lost 5 bases, the J end lost 2 bases, and 7 bases lay between the germline ends. Germline CDR1 is MNHEY and CDR2 is SVGEGT. The CDR3 covers 13 residues. The CDR3 protein is CASSRGAYNEQFF. The CDR3 nucleotides are TGTGCCAGCAGTCGGGGAGCCTACAATGAGCAGTTCTTC.

This clonotype came up many times. The genes are TRBV20-1 and TRBJ2-1; 14 positions match TRBD2. Germline CDR1 is DFQATT and CDR2 is SNEGSKA (reference sequence). The V gene end was trimmed by 4 bases and the J gene end by 6 bases; junction bases not matched to a gene: 17. This CDR3 is 19 amino acids long. The chain's CDR3 is CSATSTSGRVRGGGNEQFF. The CDR3 DNA follows: TGCAGTGCTACCTCGACTAGCGGGAGGGTGAGGGGAGGGGGCAATGAGCAGTTCTTC.

The rearrangement uses TRBV11-2 and TRBJ2-1, with D perhaps TRBD1 (5 bases). The CDR3 consists of 15 residues. Trimming took 6 bases from V and 7 from J, leaving 19 bases between them. Looked up from germline, CDR1 is SGHAT and CDR2 is FQNNGV. The CDR3 coding sequence is TGTGCCAGCAGGTCGCGACAGCTTCTGTGGAATGAGCAGTTCTTC. Translating gives CASRSRQLLWNEQFF. Variable domain in full (rest from reference TRBV11-2 and TRBJ2-1): EAGVAQSPRYKIIEKRQSVAFWCNPISGHATLYWYQQILGQGPKLLIQFQNNGVVDDSQLPKDRFSAERLKGVDSTLKIQPAKLEDSAVYLCASRSRQLLWNEQFFGPGTRLTVL.

This clonotype has ten or more counts. Here the CDR3 DNA reads TGTGCCAGCAGTTTACGGGCGGGAGGTCCTAAGACCCAGTACTTC. It translates to CASSLRAGGPKTQYF. V and J are TRBV27 and TRBJ2-5, with 8 bases lining up with TRBD2. Germline V gives CDR1 MNHEY, CDR2 SMNVEV (reference sequence). J was trimmed by 6 bases and V by 2 bases; bases with no gene match: 8. This CDR3 comprises 15 residues.

This clonotype was recorded only once. This rearrangement joins TRBV29-1 to TRBJ2-1; 14 bases are shared with TRBD2. The germline gives CDR1 SQVTM, CDR2 ANQGSEA. The V gene end was trimmed by 6 bases and the J gene end by 9 bases; junction bases not matched to a gene: 10. The CDR3 has 15 amino acids. CDR3 sequence reads: CSVEPRLAGGSEQFF. The CDR3, as DNA: TGCAGCGTGGAACCACGACTAGCGGGAGGGTCTGAGCAGTTCTTC.

This clonotype appeared many times. The V and J genes are TRBV20-1 and TRBJ2-5; the match to TRBD2 covers 8 bases. The CDR3 contains 17 residues. CDR1 is DFQATT, CDR2 SNEGSKA, per germline (reference sequence). The J segment lost 0 bases and the V segment lost 0 bases, leaving 9 bases of the junction unmatched. CDR3 DNA sequence: TGCAGTGCTAGAGACTATTCGGGGGGGGGATACCAAGAGACCCAGTACTTC. This translates into CSARDYSGGGYQETQYF.

This clonotype has a count of ten or more. The chain has TRBV12-3 or TRBV12-4 and TRBJ2-1, with 12 bases aligning to TRBD2. The CDR3 has 15 amino acids. Germline trimming cut 6 bases from V and 7 bases from J; bases unmatched to any gene: 7. CDR3 sequence reads: CASSGGTSGLNEQFF. The CDR3 DNA sequence: TGTGCCAGCAGCGGCGGGACTAGCGGGTTGAATGAGCAGTTCTTC.

This clonotype was seen at least ten times. V gene TRBV7-3 combines with J gene TRBJ2-1; 13 positions match TRBD2. CDR1 is SGHTA and CDR2 is FQGTGA in the germline V gene. J was trimmed by 6 bases and V by 10 bases; bases with no gene match: 15. The CDR3 loop spans 17 amino acids. CDR3 nucleotides: TGTGCCACCTTAGGACTAGCGGGAGCGATGGTTAGCAATGAGCAGTTCTTC. It is translated as CATLGLAGAMVSNEQFF.

This clonotype was seen repeatedly, ten times or more. The chain carries TRBV6-2 or TRBV6-3 and TRBJ2-7; D uncertain. The CDR3 spans 13 residues. The germline V gene encodes CDR1 MNHEY and CDR2 SVGEGT. The V end lost 8 bases, the J end lost 2 bases, and 13 bases lay between the germline ends. The DNA of the CDR3 is TGTGCCAGCTCTAGGACGGAAGCCTACGAGCAGTACTTC. Translating it yields CASSRTEAYEQYF.

This clonotype was detected ten times or more. The chain is built from TRBV5-1 and TRBJ2-6; 10 positions agree with TRBD1. The V and J ends lost 4 bases and 2 bases, in that order; junction bases with no gene match: 9. The CDR3 extends over 18 amino acids. Germline V CDR1 and CDR2: SGHRS, YFSETQ. The CDR3 sequence: CASSRAGGTGAGANVLTF. The CDR3 DNA sequence: TGCGCCAGCAGCAGAGCTGGCGGGACAGGGGCTGGGGCCAACGTCCTGACTTTC. The full variable domain, in which reference TRBV5-1 and TRBJ2-6 provide the parts outside the CDR3, is KAGVTQTPRYLIKTRGQQVTLSCSPISGHRSVSWYQQTPGQGLQFLFEYFSETQRNKGNFPGRFSGRQFSNSRSEMNVSTLELGDSALYLCASSRAGGTGAGANVLTFGAGSRLTVL.

This clonotype was detected ten times or more. The chain uses TRBV12-3 or TRBV12-4 and TRBJ1-1; D gene ambiguous. The CDR3 has 16 amino acids. V lost 8 bases, J lost 5 bases, and 24 bases lay in between. As DNA, the CDR3 is TGTGCCAGCGGCCCCGTGGCGCTCCGGGCGAGGACTGAAGCTTTCTTT. Translation gives CASGPVALRARTEAFF.